These 20 T cell receptor beta chains were all obtained from the same sample, sequenced in a study of shared clonotypes between healthy human individuals. Some clones are missing from TCRdb's copy, which holds only in-frame ones; the method was immunoSEQ multiplex PCR. There are around 500,000 clones in the sample; around 78% occur only once, and roughly 13% lies in the top ten. The specimen was PBMCs. Receptors were obtained from a woman aged 40 to 50 in good health. Some clones in this sample may be carry-over from other donors' samples.

This rearrangement joins TRBV6-5 to TRBJ2-3, with a tentative D call TRBD1 (6 bases). Per germline, CDR1 MNHEY and CDR2 SVGAGI. The CDR3 runs 13 residues. V lost 6 bases and J lost 5, with 12 bases in between. The CDR3 is CASRGQGIDTQYF. For the CDR3, the DNA is TGTGCCAGCAGGGGTCAGGGGATAGATACGCAGTATTTT.

The CDR3 nucleotides are TGTGCCAGCAGTTACTCCCAGGGAGCCCGGGGGACTGAAGCTTTCTTT. This gives the protein CASSYSQGARGTEAFF. The chain combines TRBV6-6 with TRBJ1-1; D may be TRBD1 (5 bases). Germline CDR1 reads MNHNY; CDR2 reads SVGAGI (reference sequence). V shed 0 bases and J shed 5 bases, with 16 bases lying between them. The CDR3 is 16 residues long.

The chain joins TRBV11-2 to TRBJ2-7; TRBD2 is a possible D gene (7 bases). Germline lookup yields CDR1 SGHAT and CDR2 FQNNGV. V gave up 5 bases and J gave up 5 bases, with 19 bases separating them. The CDR3 spans 15 residues. The CDR3 DNA follows: TGTGCCAGCAGCGCCAGGGGCAGCGGGATAGACGAGCAGTACTTC. It yields the protein CASSARGSGIDEQYF.

V usage is TRBV4-2 and J usage is TRBJ2-7, with TRBD2 as a possible D gene (6 bases). The CDR3 totals 16 residues. V lost 4 bases, J lost 0 bases, and 16 bases lay in between. Germline V gives CDR1 LGHNA, CDR2 YNFKEQ. Here the CDR3 reads CASSPEAGGASYEQYF. In DNA, the CDR3 is TGTGCCAGCAGCCCAGAGGCAGGCGGGGCCTCCTACGAGCAGTACTTC.

The rearrangement links TRBV28 to TRBJ2-4; 7 bases are shared with TRBD1. This CDR3 has 15 amino acids. J was trimmed by 6 bases and V by 5 bases; bases with no gene match: 10. CDR1 and CDR2 from the germline V gene are MDHEN and SYDVKM. The CDR3 loop reads CASSREGGGGNIQYF. The CDR3 DNA sequence: TGTGCCAGCAGTCGAGAAGGGGGCGGAGGAAACATTCAGTACTTC. Full variable domain (rest looked up from reference TRBV28 and TRBJ2-4): DVKVTQSSRYLVKRTGEKVFLECVQDMDHENMFWYRQDPGLGLRLIYFSYDVKMKEKGDIPEGYSVSREKKERFSLILESASTNQTSMYLCASSREGGGGNIQYFGAGTRLSVL.

The rearrangement uses TRBV2 and TRBJ2-7; 8 bases agree with TRBD2. Germline CDR1 and CDR2: SNHLY and FYNNEI. V lost 6 bases, J lost 6 bases, and 7 bases stayed unmatched. The CDR3 consists of 13 residues. The CDR3 DNA sequence: TGTGCCAGCAGCCAAAGACGGGGGGGCGAGCAGTACTTC. Its translation: CASSQRRGGEQYF.

V is TRBV2 and J is TRBJ2-5, with D tentatively TRBD1 (8 bases). This CDR3 has 16 amino acids. V was shortened by 5 bases and J by 1 base, with 17 bases between the two germline ends. Looked up from germline, CDR1 is SNHLY and CDR2 is FYNNEI. CDR3 residues: CASSSRTGRVQETQYF. The CDR3 DNA reads as TGTGCCAGCAGTTCAAGGACAGGGAGGGTCCAAGAGACCCAGTACTTC.

The chain has TRBV27 and TRBJ1-5; weak D call: TRBD1 (6 bases). This CDR3 is built from 14 residues. V was shortened by 0 bases and J by 6 bases, with 9 bases between the two germline ends. Germline loops: CDR1 MNHEY, CDR2 SMNVEV (reference sequence). This chain's CDR3 is CASSLSGGRQPQHF. CDR3 coding DNA: TGTGCCAGCAGTTTATCAGGGGGTCGTCAGCCCCAGCATTTT.

Here the CDR3 DNA reads TGCAGCGTTAGTCGCGAGAGTCGGCAGTTCTTC. Encoded protein: CSVSRESRQFF. The chain carries TRBV29-1 and TRBJ2-1; D unresolved. Looked up from germline, CDR1 is SQVTM and CDR2 is ANQGSEA. The ends were cut back, 5 bases at V and 12 bases at J, with 14 bases in the middle. The CDR3 contains 11 residues.

CDR3 DNA: TGTGCCAGCAGACGACAATTATACGAGCAGTACTTC. This codes for CASRRQLYEQYF. The chain joins TRBV2 to TRBJ2-7; D is unresolved. V lost 6 bases and J 4 bases, leaving 10 bases between the germline ends. The CDR3 loop spans 12 amino acids. Germline V gene sequence: CDR1 SNHLY, CDR2 FYNNEI.

This chain uses TRBV9 with TRBJ2-1, with 9 bases that match TRBD1. Trimming at V came to 4 bases and at J to 3 bases, leaving 8 bases not matched to a gene. The CDR3 runs to 16 residues. In germline, CDR1 is SGDLS, CDR2 YYNGEE. CDR3 coding DNA: TGTGCCAGCAGCTTACGAGGACAGGGGATCTACAATGAGCAGTTCTTC. It codes for CASSLRGQGIYNEQFF.

V and J are TRBV7-9 and TRBJ2-1; D possibly corresponds to TRBD1 (6 bases). Trimming cost V 5 bases and J 8 bases, with 13 bases left between them. Germline assignment: CDR1 SEHNR and CDR2 FQNEAQ (reference sequence). The CDR3 has 13 amino acids. The DNA of the CDR3 is TGTGCCAGCAGCACAGGGTCAGGCGATGAGCAGTTCTTC. This sequence encodes CASSTGSGDEQFF.

For this clone: Other DNA sequences in this sample translate to the same CDR3. This sequence joins TRBV18 and TRBJ2-1, with 9 bases matching TRBD1. This CDR3 has 15 residues. J lost 4 bases, V lost 0 bases, and 1 base had no gene match. Looked up from germline, CDR1 is KGHSH and CDR2 is LQKENI. Here the CDR3 DNA reads TGTGCCAGCTCACCACCGGGACAGGGTTACAATGAGCAGTTCTTC. Its protein is CASSPPGQGYNEQFF.

The chain uses TRBV5-6 and TRBJ2-5; 8 bases align to TRBD1. The J call is doubtful: the DNA matches TRBJ2-7 better. Germline lookup yields CDR1 SGHDT and CDR2 YYEEEE. CDR3 size: 14 residues. CDR3 coding DNA: TGTGCCAGCAGCTTGGGACAGGGGCTCCACGAGCAGTACTTC. It codes for CASSLGQGLHEQYF.

This clone was counted a few times. This rearrangement joins TRBV28 to TRBJ2-7; D might be TRBD2 (6 bases). Trimming cost V 7 bases and J 2 bases, with 15 bases left between them. Looked up from germline, CDR1 is MDHEN and CDR2 is SYDVKM. The CDR3 is made up of 14 amino acids. CDR3: CASNIGGTAYEQYF. CDR3 nucleotides: TGTGCCAGCAATATCGGCGGGACTGCCTACGAGCAGTACTTC.

This clone showed up just a few times. The gene calls are TRBV9 and TRBJ1-1, with 7 bases aligning to TRBD1. V gave up 3 bases and J gave up 1 base; unmatched junction bases: 6. In germline, CDR1 is SGDLS, CDR2 YYNGEE. The CDR3 runs 15 residues. CDR3 in amino acids: CASSAKQGSNTEAFF. For the CDR3, the DNA is TGTGCCAGCAGCGCTAAACAGGGGTCGAACACTGAAGCTTTCTTT.

This chain joins TRBV5-1 and TRBJ2-3; 8 nucleotides agree with TRBD2. Trimming removed 1 base from V and 4 bases from J; junction bases left unmatched: 5. The CDR3 contains 15 residues. The germline gives CDR1 SGHRS, CDR2 YFSETQ. The CDR3 region has the DNA TGCGCCAGCAGCTTGTGGGGACTAGTGGCAGATACGCAGTATTTT. Amino acids: CASSLWGLVADTQYF. The full variable domain, its missing parts supplied by reference TRBV5-1 and TRBJ2-3, is KAGVTQTPRYLIKTRGQQVTLSCSPISGHRSVSWYQQTPGQGLQFLFEYFSETQRNKGNFPGRFSGRQFSNSRSEMNVSTLELGDSALYLCASSLWGLVADTQYFGPGTRLTVL.

V and J are TRBV20-1 and TRBJ2-3; D unresolved. The CDR3 is made up of 11 amino acids. Deletions cut 1 base from V and 10 bases from J, with 9 bases between. Germline V gene sequence: CDR1 DFQATT, CDR2 SNEGSKA (reference sequence). CDR3 in DNA: TGCAGTGCTAGAGGGGCCTCTCCGCAGTATTTT. Translated, it gives CSARGASPQYF.

V gene TRBV5-4 combines with J gene TRBJ2-3; 14 bases are a match to TRBD2. The CDR3 covers 16 residues. Germline-derived CDR1 and CDR2 are SGHNT and YYREEE (reference sequence). V lost 3 bases, J lost 4 bases, and 4 bases stayed unmatched. The CDR3 protein is CASSSGLAGAADTQYF. The CDR3, as DNA: TGTGCCAGCAGCTCGGGACTAGCGGGAGCAGCAGATACGCAGTATTTT.

The chain couples TRBV28 to TRBJ1-1; TRBD1 matches at 8 bases. J was trimmed by 5 bases and V by 8 bases; bases with no gene match: 10. CDR3 length equals 14 residues. CDR1 is MDHEN and CDR2 is SYDVKM in the germline V gene. The CDR3 here is CASPGPGGATEAFF. CDR3 bases: TGTGCCAGCCCTGGGCCAGGGGGCGCAACTGAAGCTTTCTTT.